This T cell receptor beta chain was identified during a study of cytomegalovirus exposure and HLA in healthy donors. The CDR3 totals 15 residues. Remarks on this clone: The antigen is undetermined.

Overall study findings and caveats: Looking again later, the authors saw that most CMV-associated TCR beta chains seemed HLA-restricted. Prediction of most subjects' HLA-A and HLA-B alleles by TCR beta sequences was reportedly accurate. TRBV6-2, TRBV6-3 and some other V segments were excluded as indistinguishable.

This PCR relied on a set of 60 Vbeta primers and 13 Jbeta primers. The table came from immunoSEQ multiplex PCR; TCRdb's copy has only in-frame clones and leaves some out. The table shows nearly 200,000 clones, with 75% to 90% occurring only once. The chain couples TRBV21-1 to TRBJ1-1. TRBV21-1 corresponds to a pseudogene. The sequencing sample was made of PBMCs. The sequence came from a man aged 25 to 40 in good health and CMV-seronegative. The CDR3: CASSKARVLDTEAFF. The DNA for the CDR3 is TGTGCCAGCAGCAAAGCGCGGGTTTTGGACACTGAAGCTTTCTTT.